This passage covers 25 T cell receptor beta chains from one sample sequenced in a study of cytomegalovirus exposure and HLA in healthy donors. The PCR ran on 60 Vbeta and 13 Jbeta primers. Profiling relied on immunoSEQ multiplex PCR, and the TCRdb table lists in-frame clones only, not all of them. Of around 68,000 clones listed, around 79% are singletons. The specimen sequenced was PBMCs. These receptors were collected from a young woman in good health and CMV-seropositive.

V usage is TRBV4-2 and J usage is TRBJ2-1, with D possibly being TRBD1 (7 bases). Germline CDR1 LGHNA, CDR2 YNFKEQ. With 4 bases removed from V and 6 bases from J, the gap between germline ends came to 13 bases. The length of the CDR3 is 14 residues. The CDR3 DNA sequence: TGTGCCAGCAGCCTGACCAGGGGGGCCAATGAGCAGTTCTTC. Encoded protein: CASSLTRGANEQFF.

The rearrangement links TRBV5-4 to TRBJ1-2; possibly TRBD1 for D (6 bases). CDR1 is SGHNT and CDR2 is YYREEE in the germline V gene (reference sequence). There are 13 residues in the CDR3. V dropped 7 bases and J dropped 4 bases, with 14 bases sitting between them. The CDR3 is CASFAQGRYGYTF. CDR3 nucleotides: TGTGCCAGCTTCGCACAGGGTCGCTATGGCTACACCTTC. The whole variable domain, remainder taken from reference TRBV5-4 and TRBJ1-2, is ETGVTQSPTHLIKTRGQQVTLRCSSQSGHNTVSWYQQALGQGPQFIFQYYREEENGRGNFPPRFSGLQFPNYSSELNVNALELDDSALYLCASFAQGRYGYTFGSGTRLTVV.

This clone was recorded only once. This sequence joins TRBV28 and TRBJ1-2, with D perhaps matching TRBD1 (5 bases). The V gene lost 3 bases and the J gene lost 2 bases, with 7 bases spanning the gap. This CDR3 is 13 amino acids long. Looked up from germline, CDR1 is MDHEN and CDR2 is SYDVKM. CDR3 residues: CASSLSGNYGYTF. The CDR3, as DNA: TGTGCCAGCAGTTTGTCAGGGAACTATGGCTACACCTTC.

This chain connects TRBV19 to TRBJ2-2, with a weak D call TRBD2 (5 bases). V lost 5 bases and J 7 bases, leaving 14 bases between the germline ends. CDR3 length equals 14 residues. The germline CDR1 and CDR2 sequences are LNHDA and SQIVND (reference sequence). This chain's CDR3 is CASSGGLPSGELFF. CDR3 bases: TGTGCCAGTAGTGGTGGACTTCCTAGCGGGGAGCTGTTTTTT.

This chain connects TRBV6-4 to TRBJ1-2; 9 bases map to TRBD1. The germline V gene encodes CDR1 MRHNA and CDR2 SNTAGT. The CDR3 is 14 amino acids. The J segment lost 2 bases and the V segment lost 8 bases, leaving 6 bases of the junction unmatched. In nucleotides, the CDR3 is TGTGCCAGCTCGCCCGGGACAGGGAACTATGGCTACACCTTC. Its protein product is CASSPGTGNYGYTF.

V and J are TRBV10-3 and TRBJ2-5, with D perhaps matching TRBD1 (5 bases). The CDR3 runs 13 residues. Trimming removed 6 bases at V and 2 bases at J, with 10 bases between. CDR1 ENHRY and CDR2 SYGVKD come from the germline V gene. The CDR3 sequence: CAIRPTDQETQYF. CDR3 bases: TGTGCCATCAGGCCGACAGATCAAGAGACCCAGTACTTC.

The chain uses TRBV29-1 and TRBJ2-5; TRBD1 matches 8 bases. The trim removed 7 bases at V and 1 base at J, leaving 5 bases unmatched. The germline V gene encodes CDR1 SQVTM and CDR2 ANQGSEA. The CDR3 has 13 residues. As DNA, the CDR3 is TGCAGCGCAAACAGGGGGGCCCAAGAGACCCAGTACTTC. This encodes CSANRGAQETQYF.

This clone was recorded only once. This chain uses TRBV19 with TRBJ2-7; TRBD2 matches at 10 bases. The CDR3 consists of 12 residues. With 6 bases clipped from V and 6 bases from J, the junction kept 2 bases outside the gene matches. Germline CDR1 and CDR2: LNHDA and SQIVND (reference sequence). CDR3 sequence reads: CASRVAGGEQYF. In nucleotides, the CDR3 is TGTGCCAGTAGGGTAGCGGGAGGCGAGCAGTACTTC.

This chain links TRBV27 with TRBJ2-7; 12 nucleotides agree with TRBD2. Germline assignment: CDR1 MNHEY and CDR2 SMNVEV (reference sequence). V lost 2 bases and J lost 3; bases outside the gene matches: 5. CDR3 length: 16 amino acids. CDR3 sequence reads: CASSLPGLAGFYEQYF. The DNA for the CDR3 is TGTGCCAGCAGTTTACCCGGACTAGCGGGATTCTACGAGCAGTACTTC.

This clone appeared a single time. The chain links TRBV18 to TRBJ1-1; TRBD1 might be the D (6 bases). Trimming stripped 6 bases from V and 4 bases from J, with 12 bases between. The germline gives CDR1 KGHSH, CDR2 LQKENI. The CDR3 extends over 13 amino acids. The CDR3 reads CASSPNRVTEAFF. The CDR3 coding sequence is TGTGCCAGCTCCCCAAACAGGGTCACTGAAGCTTTCTTT.

This clone was picked up a small number of times. This chain joins TRBV5-1 and TRBJ1-1; D is undetermined. CDR3 size: 13 residues. CDR1 is SGHRS and CDR2 is YFSETQ in the germline V gene. With 1 base removed from V and 4 bases from J, the gap between germline ends came to 8 bases. This CDR3 is CASSLMGSTEAFF. As DNA, the CDR3 is TGCGCCAGCAGCTTGATGGGGAGCACTGAAGCTTTCTTT.

This clone was counted a single time. The genes are TRBV7-2 and TRBJ1-1; D gene uncertain. Germline loops: CDR1 SGHTA, CDR2 FQGNSA. V was shortened by 1 base and J by 0 bases, with 6 bases between the two germline ends. The CDR3 is 14 amino acids. CDR3 coding DNA: TGTGCCAGCAGCTTAGAGCTAATGAACACTGAAGCTTTCTTT. Translation: CASSLELMNTEAFF.

This clone was found once. J is TRBJ2-7 and V is TRBV27; D gene unclear. Per the germline V gene, CDR1 is MNHEY and CDR2 is SMNVEV (reference sequence). Trimming pared 0 bases from V and 4 bases from J, leaving 10 bases between. The CDR3 length is 14 residues. The CDR3 protein is CASSLSPVLYEQYF. The CDR3 DNA reads as TGTGCCAGCAGTTTATCCCCTGTACTTTACGAGCAGTACTTC.

The chain couples TRBV29-1 to TRBJ1-2, with TRBD1 as a possible D gene (6 bases). This CDR3 spans 13 amino acids. Germline V lookup: CDR1 SQVTM, CDR2 ANQGSEA. CDR3 DNA sequence: TGCACCGTCCATAGGGGGACTAACTATGGCTACACCTTC. Translation gives CTVHRGTNYGYTF. Full variable domain (remainder filled in from reference TRBV29-1 and TRBJ1-2): SAVISQKPSRDICQRGTSLTIQCQVDSQVTMMFWYRQQPGQSLTLIATANQGSEATYESGFVIDKFPISRPNLTFSTLTVSNMSPEDSSIYLCTVHRGTNYGYTFGSGTRLTVV.

The rearrangement uses TRBV11-2 and TRBJ1-1; D not resolved. Trimming took 5 bases from V and 5 from J, leaving 18 bases between them. In germline, CDR1 is SGHAT, CDR2 FQNNGV. CDR3 length equals 15 residues. CDR3 residues: CASSPRGDGWTEAFF. The CDR3 nucleotides read TGTGCCAGCAGCCCCCGCGGAGACGGTTGGACTGAAGCTTTCTTT.

This clone appeared a few times. The chain has TRBV4-1 and TRBJ2-5, with D possibly TRBD1 on 6 matching bases. Germline CDR1 reads MGHRA; CDR2 reads YSYEKL. Trimming stripped 10 bases from V and 2 bases from J, with 14 bases between. The CDR3 has 13 residues. CDR3 amino acids: CAKFYREQETQYF. DNA for the CDR3: TGCGCCAAATTTTACAGGGAACAAGAGACCCAGTACTTC.

This chain links TRBV13 with TRBJ2-5; 14 positions agree with TRBD2. V gave up 5 bases and J gave up 4 bases; unmatched junction bases: 6. The CDR3 sequence is 16 residues long. Germline loops: CDR1 PRHDT, CDR2 FYEKMQ (reference sequence). CDR3 in amino acids: CASSRRLAGGGETQYF. The CDR3 DNA reads as TGTGCCAGCAGCCGACGACTAGCGGGAGGGGGAGAGACCCAGTACTTC.

The V and J genes are TRBV27 and TRBJ1-5; D not resolved. V lost 0 bases and J 5 bases, leaving 5 bases between the germline ends. This CDR3 comprises 13 residues. Germline CDR1 MNHEY, CDR2 SMNVEV (reference sequence). CDR3 in DNA: TGTGCCAGCAGTTTATCCCATCATCAGCCCCAGCATTTT. It yields the protein CASSLSHHQPQHF.

This clone occurred a few times. The V and J genes are TRBV19 and TRBJ2-6, with D hard to call. Germline CDR1 is LNHDA and CDR2 is SQIVND (reference sequence). The length of the CDR3 is 14 residues. Trimming stripped 4 bases from V and 3 bases from J, with 7 bases between. The CDR3 reads CASSTRVGANVLTF. CDR3 DNA: TGTGCCAGTAGTACTAGAGTTGGGGCCAACGTCCTGACTTTC.

This chain links TRBV4-3 with TRBJ2-3, with D unresolved. V was trimmed by 3 bases and J by 2 bases, leaving 6 bases between them. Looked up from germline, CDR1 is LGHNA and CDR2 is YSLEER. The CDR3 sequence is 13 residues long. The CDR3 loop reads CASSHRFTDTQYF. Here the CDR3 DNA reads TGCGCCAGCAGCCATAGATTCACAGATACGCAGTATTTT.

The chain has TRBV5-1 and TRBJ2-1; 14 bases are shared with TRBD2. The CDR3 totals 15 residues. Trimming cost V 5 bases and J 5 bases; bases outside gene matches: 3. Germline CDR1 and CDR2: SGHRS and YFSETQ. Here the CDR3 reads CASSPGLAGDNEQFF. DNA of the CDR3: TGCGCCAGCAGTCCGGGACTAGCGGGAGACAATGAGCAGTTCTTC.

J is TRBJ2-7 and V is TRBV25-1; unclear D gene. The CDR3 loop spans 11 amino acids. Germline CDR1 MGHDK, CDR2 SYGVNS. Trimming took 6 bases from V and 3 from J, leaving 6 bases between them. CDR3 nucleotide sequence: TGTGCCAGCAGCCCGAGCTACGAGCAGTACTTC. Translating it yields CASSPSYEQYF.

This chain links TRBV5-1 with TRBJ1-2, with D unclear. Germline CDR1 SGHRS, CDR2 YFSETQ. V was shortened by 1 base and J by 3 bases, with 10 bases between the two germline ends. The CDR3 is 14 residues long. The CDR3, as DNA: TGCGCCAGCAGCTTGCGAGGCATCGACTATGGCTACACCTTC. It encodes CASSLRGIDYGYTF.

The chain recombines TRBV29-1 with TRBJ2-3; D perhaps matches TRBD1 (5 bases). The CDR3 consists of 13 residues. V gave up 3 bases and J gave up 4 bases, with 11 bases separating them. Looked up from germline, CDR1 is SQVTM and CDR2 is ANQGSEA. The CDR3 region has the DNA TGCAGCGTTGACCCCCAAGGGGCAGATACGCAGTATTTT. It translates to CSVDPQGADTQYF.

The rearrangement uses TRBV19 and TRBJ2-5; D not certain. The V end lost 4 bases, the J end lost 4 bases, and 7 bases lay between the germline ends. CDR3 length: 12 residues. The germline V gene encodes CDR1 LNHDA and CDR2 SQIVND (reference sequence). CDR3 loop: CASSTYGETQYF. DNA of the CDR3: TGTGCCAGTAGTACTTACGGAGAGACCCAGTACTTC.